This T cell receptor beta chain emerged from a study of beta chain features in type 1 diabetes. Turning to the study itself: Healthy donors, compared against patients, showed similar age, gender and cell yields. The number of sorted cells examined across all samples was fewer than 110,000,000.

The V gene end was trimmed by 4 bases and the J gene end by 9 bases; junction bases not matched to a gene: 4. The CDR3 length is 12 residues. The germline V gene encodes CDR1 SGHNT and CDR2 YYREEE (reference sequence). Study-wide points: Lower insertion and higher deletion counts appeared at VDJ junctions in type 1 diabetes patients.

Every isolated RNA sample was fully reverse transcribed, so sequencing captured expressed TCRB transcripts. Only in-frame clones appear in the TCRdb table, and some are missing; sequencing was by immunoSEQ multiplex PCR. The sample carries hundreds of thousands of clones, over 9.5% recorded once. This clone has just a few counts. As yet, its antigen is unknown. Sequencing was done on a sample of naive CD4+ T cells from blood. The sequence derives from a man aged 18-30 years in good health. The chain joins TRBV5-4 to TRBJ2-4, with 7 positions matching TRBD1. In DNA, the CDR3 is TGTGCCAGCAGCCCTCCAGGGGGCATTCAGTACTTC. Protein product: CASSPPGGIQYF.